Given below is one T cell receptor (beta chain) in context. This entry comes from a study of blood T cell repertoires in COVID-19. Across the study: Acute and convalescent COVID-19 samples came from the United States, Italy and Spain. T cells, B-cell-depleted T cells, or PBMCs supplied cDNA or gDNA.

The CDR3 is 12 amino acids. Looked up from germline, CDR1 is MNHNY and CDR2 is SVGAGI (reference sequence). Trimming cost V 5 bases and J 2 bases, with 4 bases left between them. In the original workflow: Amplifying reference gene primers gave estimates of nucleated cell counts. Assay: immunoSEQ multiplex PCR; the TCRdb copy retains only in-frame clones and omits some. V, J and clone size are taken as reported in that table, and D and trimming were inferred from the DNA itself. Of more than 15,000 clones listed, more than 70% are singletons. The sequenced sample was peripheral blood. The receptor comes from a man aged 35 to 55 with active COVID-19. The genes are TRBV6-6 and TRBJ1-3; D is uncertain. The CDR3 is CASSHTGNTIYF. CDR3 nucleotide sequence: TGTGCCAGCAGTCATACTGGAAACACCATATATTTT.